Each of the 17 T cell receptor beta chains below was sequenced from the same sample in a study of cytotoxic CD8 clonotypes in ibrutinib-treated CLL. Clones were sequenced by immunoSEQ multiplex PCR, and TCRdb holds only the in-frame ones, with some missing. The sample lists about 330,000 clones, approximately 67% occurring once. The starting material was PBMCs, obtained after 36 months of ibrutinib treatment. The origin of the receptors is a human donor with chronic lymphocytic leukemia.

The rearrangement links TRBV7-3 to TRBJ1-4; no firm D call. With 4 bases removed from V and 0 bases from J, the gap between germline ends came to 15 bases. This CDR3 contains 17 residues. From germline, CDR1 is SGHTA and CDR2 FQGTGA. The CDR3 spells CASSYHHHRATNEKLFF. The DNA for the CDR3 is TGTGCCAGCAGCTACCACCATCACAGAGCAACTAATGAAAAACTGTTTTTT. The whole variable domain, filled in from reference TRBV7-3 and TRBJ1-4, reads GAGVSQTPSNKVTEKGKYVELRCDPISGHTALYWYRQSLGQGPEFLIYFQGTGAADDSGLPNDRFFAVRPEGSVSTLKIQRTERGDSAVYLCASSYHHHRATNEKLFFGSGTQLSVL.

The V call is TRBV28, the J call TRBJ1-2; D gene uncertain. The CDR3 contains 10 residues. Between the trimmed V and J ends, which lost 6 bases and 7 bases, there was a span of 6 bases. Germline CDR1 is MDHEN and CDR2 is SYDVKM. The CDR3 region has the DNA TGTGCCAGCAGGAGAATTGGCTACACCTTC. The encoded protein is CASRRIGYTF.

The chain employs TRBV28 and TRBJ2-7; D may be TRBD2 (6 bases). The V end lost 2 bases, the J end lost 5 bases, and 7 bases lay between the germline ends. The germline CDR1 and CDR2 sequences are MDHEN and SYDVKM. The CDR3 length is 12 residues. The CDR3 here is CASSLLANEQYF. In nucleotides, the CDR3 is TGTGCCAGCAGTTTACTAGCGAACGAGCAGTACTTC.

In its sample, this clone was seen a few times. The chain employs TRBV18 and TRBJ1-2; the D gene is possibly TRBD1 (5 bases). The CDR3 is 16 residues long. Trimming took off 2 bases at V and 0 bases at J, with 13 bases between the two ends. Germline assignment: CDR1 KGHSH and CDR2 LQKENI. The CDR3 DNA sequence: TGTGCCAGCTCACCAAGGATAGACAGTTCTAACTATGGCTACACCTTC. This encodes CASSPRIDSSNYGYTF.

The chain is built from TRBV28 and TRBJ2-7; TRBD2 matches 7 bases. CDR1 and CDR2 from the germline V gene are MDHEN and SYDVKM. V dropped 6 bases and J dropped 6; count of bases not matched to a gene: 11. The CDR3 runs to 14 residues. The CDR3 region is CASRSWEGNPEQYF. CDR3 coding DNA: TGTGCCAGCAGATCGTGGGAGGGAAACCCCGAGCAGTACTTC. Drawing the rest from reference TRBV28 and TRBJ2-7, the complete variable domain is DVKVTQSSRYLVKRTGEKVFLECVQDMDHENMFWYRQDPGLGLRLIYFSYDVKMKEKGDIPEGYSVSREKKERFSLILESASTNQTSMYLCASRSWEGNPEQYFGPGTRLTVT.

The rearrangement uses TRBV27 and TRBJ1-4; TRBD1 agrees at 7 bases. The CDR3 consists of 13 residues. CDR1 is MNHEY and CDR2 is SMNVEV in the germline V gene (reference sequence). V lost 5 bases and J lost 5; bases outside the gene matches: 2. Here the CDR3 DNA reads TGTGCCAGCAGTGAGGGACAGAATGAAAAACTGTTTTTT. Its protein product is CASSEGQNEKLFF.

The chain couples TRBV11-2 to TRBJ2-7, with 8 bases aligning to TRBD2. The CDR3 length is 17 residues. Germline-derived CDR1 and CDR2 are SGHAT and FQNNGV. Trimming cost V 1 base and J 7 bases; bases outside gene matches: 15. This CDR3 reads CASSLAPVAGPSREQYF. The CDR3 region has the DNA TGTGCCAGCAGCTTAGCTCCCGTAGCGGGGCCGTCGAGGGAGCAGTACTTC.

The chain combines TRBV5-8 with TRBJ2-7, with D maybe TRBD2 (6 bases). The CDR3 consists of 12 residues. The germline gives CDR1 SGHTS, CDR2 YDEGEE. V was pared by 2 bases and J by 11 bases, with 14 bases between. CDR3 protein: CASSFGRDSKYF. The DNA of the CDR3 is TGTGCCAGCAGCTTTGGCCGGGACTCAAAGTACTTC.

The V call is TRBV27, the J call TRBJ2-1, with 12 positions matching TRBD2. Germline V CDR1 and CDR2: MNHEY, SMNVEV (reference sequence). This CDR3 contains 16 residues. The junction had 4 bases not matched to a gene; V was cut back by 5 bases and J by 2 bases. CDR3 in amino acids: CASSARLAGAYNEQFF. Here the CDR3 DNA reads TGTGCCAGCAGTGCCCGACTAGCGGGAGCCTACAATGAGCAGTTCTTC.

In its sample, this clone was seen a few times. The V gene is TRBV4-3, the J gene TRBJ2-7, with 7 bases identical to TRBD2. The germline gives CDR1 LGHNA, CDR2 YSLEER. V gave up 0 bases and J gave up 5 bases; unmatched junction bases: 7. CDR3 length: 15 amino acids. The CDR3 region is CASSQEGAGIDEQYF. The CDR3 DNA reads TGCGCCAGCAGCCAAGAGGGAGCGGGAATCGACGAGCAGTACTTC.

The chain employs TRBV6-5 and TRBJ2-7; a possible D gene is TRBD2 (6 bases). The length of the CDR3 is 13 residues. The germline gives CDR1 MNHEY, CDR2 SVGAGI. Trimming removed 7 bases at V and 2 bases at J, with 12 bases between. The CDR3 DNA is TGTGCCAGCAACCGACTAGGGGCCTACGAGCAGTACTTC. Residues: CASNRLGAYEQYF.

The chain couples TRBV7-9 to TRBJ2-1; 9 bases map to TRBD2. Germline V gene lookup returns CDR1 SEHNR and CDR2 FQNEAQ (reference sequence). The J segment lost 5 bases and the V segment lost 7 bases, leaving 12 bases of the junction unmatched. The CDR3 has 16 amino acids. The CDR3: CASIPRDLAGNNEQFF. The CDR3 DNA sequence: TGTGCCAGCATCCCGCGGGATCTAGCGGGGAACAATGAGCAGTTCTTC.

V gene TRBV29-1 combines with J gene TRBJ2-7, with TRBD1 as a possible D gene (6 bases). Trimming removed 6 bases from V and 2 bases from J, with 11 bases in between. The germline gives CDR1 SQVTM, CDR2 ANQGSEA. The CDR3 is 12 amino acids. The CDR3 DNA reads TGCAGCGTCTCCGGACAGCCCTACGAGCAGTACTTC. It yields the protein CSVSGQPYEQYF.

The rearrangement links TRBV9 to TRBJ2-1, with 14 bases that match TRBD2. The CDR3 is made up of 15 amino acids. J lost 8 bases, V lost 3 bases, and 4 bases had no gene match. The germline CDR1 and CDR2 sequences are SGDLS and YYNGEE. CDR3 sequence reads: CASSDSGLAGDEQFF. CDR3 sequence (DNA): TGTGCCAGCAGCGATTCGGGACTAGCGGGAGATGAGCAGTTCTTC.

The genes are TRBV11-2 and TRBJ1-2, with D possibly being TRBD1 (5 bases). V was cut by 6 bases and J by 2 bases, with 10 bases left in between. The CDR3 totals 13 residues. Germline V gives CDR1 SGHAT, CDR2 FQNNGV. CDR3 region: CASRSTANYGYTF. The CDR3 DNA reads as TGTGCCAGCAGGTCGACAGCGAACTATGGCTACACCTTC.

This CDR3 reads CASSSLTSGGATGELFF. CDR3 nucleotides: TGCGCCAGCAGCTCCCTAACTAGCGGGGGCGCAACCGGGGAGCTGTTTTTT. V gene TRBV5-1 combines with J gene TRBJ2-2, with 11 bases fitting TRBD2. V shed 3 bases, J shed 5 bases, and the junction held 9 bases outside the gene matches. The CDR3 length is 17 residues. Germline-derived CDR1 and CDR2 are SGHRS and YFSETQ.

This clone came up a few times. The chain has TRBV6-1 and TRBJ1-5; TRBD1 matches 8 bases. Trimming took 3 bases from V and 2 from J; bases not matched to a gene: 3. The germline V gene has CDR1 MNHNS and CDR2 SASEGT. This CDR3 comprises 15 residues. The CDR3 region has the DNA TGTGCCAGCAGTGACCAGACAGGGGGCAATCAGCCCCAGCATTTT. Its protein product is CASSDQTGGNQPQHF.